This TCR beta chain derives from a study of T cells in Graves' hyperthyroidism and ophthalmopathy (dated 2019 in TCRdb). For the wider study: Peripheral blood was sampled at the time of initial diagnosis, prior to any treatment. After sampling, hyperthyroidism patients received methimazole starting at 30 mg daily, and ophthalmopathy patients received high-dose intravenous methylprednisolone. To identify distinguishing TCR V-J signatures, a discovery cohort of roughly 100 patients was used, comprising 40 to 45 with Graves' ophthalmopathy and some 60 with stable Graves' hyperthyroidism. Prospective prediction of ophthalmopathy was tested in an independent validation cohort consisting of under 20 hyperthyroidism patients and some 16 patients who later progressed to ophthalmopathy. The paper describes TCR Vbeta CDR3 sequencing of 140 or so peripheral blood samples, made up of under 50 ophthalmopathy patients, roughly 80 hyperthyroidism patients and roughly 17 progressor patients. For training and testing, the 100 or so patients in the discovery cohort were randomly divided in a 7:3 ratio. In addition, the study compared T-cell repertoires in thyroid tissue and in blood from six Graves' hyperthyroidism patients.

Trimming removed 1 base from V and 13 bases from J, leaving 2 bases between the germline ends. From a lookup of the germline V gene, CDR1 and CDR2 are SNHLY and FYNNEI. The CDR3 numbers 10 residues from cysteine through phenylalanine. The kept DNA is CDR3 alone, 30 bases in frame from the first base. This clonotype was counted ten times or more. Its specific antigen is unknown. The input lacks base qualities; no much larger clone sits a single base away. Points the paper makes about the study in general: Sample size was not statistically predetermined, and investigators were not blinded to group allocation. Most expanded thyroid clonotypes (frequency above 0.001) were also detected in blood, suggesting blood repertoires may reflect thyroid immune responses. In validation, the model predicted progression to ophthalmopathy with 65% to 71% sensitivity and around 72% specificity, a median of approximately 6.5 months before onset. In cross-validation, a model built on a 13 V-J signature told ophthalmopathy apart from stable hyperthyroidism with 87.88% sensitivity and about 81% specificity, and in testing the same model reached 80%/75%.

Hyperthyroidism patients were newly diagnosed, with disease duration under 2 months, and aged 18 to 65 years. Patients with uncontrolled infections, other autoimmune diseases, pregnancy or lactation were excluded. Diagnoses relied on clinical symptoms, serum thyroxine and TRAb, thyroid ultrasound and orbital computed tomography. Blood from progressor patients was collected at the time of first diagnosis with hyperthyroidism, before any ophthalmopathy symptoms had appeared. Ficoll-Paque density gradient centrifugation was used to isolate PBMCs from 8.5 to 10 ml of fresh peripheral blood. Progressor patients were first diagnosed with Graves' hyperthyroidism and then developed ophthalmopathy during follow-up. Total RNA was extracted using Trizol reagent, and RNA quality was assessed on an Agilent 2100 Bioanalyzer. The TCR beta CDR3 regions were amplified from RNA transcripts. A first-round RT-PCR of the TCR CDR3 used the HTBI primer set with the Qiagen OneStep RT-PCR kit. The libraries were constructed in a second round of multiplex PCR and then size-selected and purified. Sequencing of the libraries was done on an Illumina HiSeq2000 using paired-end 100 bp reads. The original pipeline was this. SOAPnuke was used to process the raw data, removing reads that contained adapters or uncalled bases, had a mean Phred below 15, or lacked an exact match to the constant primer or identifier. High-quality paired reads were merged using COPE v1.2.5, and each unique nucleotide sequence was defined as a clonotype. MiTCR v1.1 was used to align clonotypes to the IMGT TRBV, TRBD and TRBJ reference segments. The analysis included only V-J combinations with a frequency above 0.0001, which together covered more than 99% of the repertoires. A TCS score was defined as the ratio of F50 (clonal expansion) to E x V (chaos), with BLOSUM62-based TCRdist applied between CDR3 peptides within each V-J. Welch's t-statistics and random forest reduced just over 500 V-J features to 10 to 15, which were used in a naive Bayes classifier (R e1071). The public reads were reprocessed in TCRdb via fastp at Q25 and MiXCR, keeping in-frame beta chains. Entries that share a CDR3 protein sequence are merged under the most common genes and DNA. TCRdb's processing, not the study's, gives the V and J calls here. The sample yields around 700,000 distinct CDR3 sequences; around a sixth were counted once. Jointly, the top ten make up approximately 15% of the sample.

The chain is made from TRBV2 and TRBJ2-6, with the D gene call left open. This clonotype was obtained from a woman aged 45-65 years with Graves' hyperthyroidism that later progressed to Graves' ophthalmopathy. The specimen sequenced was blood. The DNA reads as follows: TGTGCCAGCAGTGAAGTGGTCCTGACTTTC. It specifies CASSEVVLTF.